This entry features one T cell receptor (beta chain) sequence. The entry originates in a study of shared clonotypes between healthy human individuals. The protocol was immunoSEQ multiplex PCR, while the TCRdb copy is restricted to in-frame clones and leaves out a portion. The table records about 490,000 clones, around 73% of them present only once. This CDR3 contains 12 residues. V was pared by 7 bases and J by 4 bases, with 1 base of the junction left unmatched. From germline, CDR1 is MDHEN and CDR2 SYDVKM. The unsorted samples had roughly 86 million PBMCs used for genomic DNA. The sequenced sample was PBMCs. The TCR comes from a middle-aged woman in good health. Some clones in this sample may be carry-over from other donors' samples. This chain connects TRBV28 to TRBJ2-7; 10 bases fit TRBD2. CDR3 sequence: CASTSGGYEQYF. The CDR3 region has the DNA TGTGCCAGCACTAGCGGGGGTTACGAGCAGTACTTC.